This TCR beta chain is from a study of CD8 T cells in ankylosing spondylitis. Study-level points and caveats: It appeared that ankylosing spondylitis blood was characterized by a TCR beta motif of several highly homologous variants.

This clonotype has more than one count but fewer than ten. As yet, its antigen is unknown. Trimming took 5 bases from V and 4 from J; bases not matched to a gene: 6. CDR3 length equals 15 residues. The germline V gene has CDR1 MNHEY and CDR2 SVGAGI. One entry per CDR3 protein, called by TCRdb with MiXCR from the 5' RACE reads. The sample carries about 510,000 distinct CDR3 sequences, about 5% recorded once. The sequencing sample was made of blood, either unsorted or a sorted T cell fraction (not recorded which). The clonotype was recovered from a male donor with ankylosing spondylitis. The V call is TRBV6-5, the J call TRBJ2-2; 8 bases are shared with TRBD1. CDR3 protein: CASSTRQGITGELFF. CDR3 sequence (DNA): TGTGCCAGCAGTACTAGACAGGGGATCACCGGGGAGCTGTTTTTT.